This T cell receptor (beta chain) came from a study of blood T cells in healthy people across ages. With a J-beta primer mix and a sample-barcoded 5' primer, a second PCR ran about 7 to 11 cycles. TCRdb fed the 5' RACE reads into MiXCR, producing one record per CDR3 protein. The table shows 750,000 to 850,000 distinct CDR3 sequences, with 25% occurring only once. CDR3 length equals 13 residues. Trimming took off 6 bases at V and 4 bases at J, with 12 bases between the two ends. Germline V gene data show CDR1 as MNHNS and CDR2 as SASEGT. Overall study findings and caveats: Diversity estimated from one million T cells was considered an underestimate.

Notes on this clonotype: Its antigen is not identified.

These data were also reused for a study on T cells of mothers and their children. That source reports: No persistent microchimeric T cell clones were detected.

Sequencing was performed on blood. The chain employs TRBV6-1 and TRBJ1-2; D is perhaps TRBD1 (5 bases). The sequence was obtained from a boy younger than 18 in good health. Here the CDR3 DNA reads TGTGCCAGCAGAGAACAGGCTTCCTATGGCTACACCTTC. It codes for CASREQASYGYTF.